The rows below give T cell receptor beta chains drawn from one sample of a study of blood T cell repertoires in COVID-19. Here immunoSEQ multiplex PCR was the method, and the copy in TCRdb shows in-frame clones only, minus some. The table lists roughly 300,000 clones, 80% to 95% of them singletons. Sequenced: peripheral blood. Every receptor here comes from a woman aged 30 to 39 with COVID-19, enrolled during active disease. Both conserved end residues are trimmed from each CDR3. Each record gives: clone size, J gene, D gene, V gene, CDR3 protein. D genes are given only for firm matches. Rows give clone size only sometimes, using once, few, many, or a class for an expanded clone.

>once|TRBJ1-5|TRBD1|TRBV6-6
ASTDRAGQPQH
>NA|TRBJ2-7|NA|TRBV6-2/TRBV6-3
ASSYSTLSGSYEQY
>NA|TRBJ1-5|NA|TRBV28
ASSSRQAQPQH
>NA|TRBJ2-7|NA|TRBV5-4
ASSLQGAYEQY
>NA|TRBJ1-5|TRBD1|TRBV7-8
ASSLDRWGDRDHQPQH
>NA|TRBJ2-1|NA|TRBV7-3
ASLAGEWSYNEQF
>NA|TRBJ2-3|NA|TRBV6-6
ASNRQDTDTQY
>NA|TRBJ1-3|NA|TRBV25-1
ASSELGRGTGNTIY
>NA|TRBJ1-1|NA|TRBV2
ASSAFRPGGTEAF
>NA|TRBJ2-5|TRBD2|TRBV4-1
ASSQDPGTSGETQY
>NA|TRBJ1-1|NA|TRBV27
ASPSAEAF
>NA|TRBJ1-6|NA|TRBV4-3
ASSHLLWGGNSPLH
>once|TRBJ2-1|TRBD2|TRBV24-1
ATSDLGAGGHDEQF
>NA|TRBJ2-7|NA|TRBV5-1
ASSLMVSGSSYEQY
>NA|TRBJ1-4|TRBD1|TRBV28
ASRTIDRGREF
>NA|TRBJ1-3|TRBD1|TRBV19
ASSASTIRPGTGPVSGNTIY
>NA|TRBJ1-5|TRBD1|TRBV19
ASSIFGQGNQPQH